The rows below give T cell receptor beta chains drawn from one sample of a study of post-analysis software for immune sequencing data. TCRdb independently ran MiXCR on the PCR reads; one entry per CDR3 protein. The profile shows some 190,000 distinct CDR3 sequences, 29% of them singletons. The material sequenced was blood. The receptors originated from a girl aged 2-17 years with multiple sclerosis. Both conserved end residues are part of each CDR3. The D gene is left open where the match is weak. Not all rows give a size; the values are once, few, many and, for expanded clones, a class.

v_call	cdr3_length	j_call	clone_size	d_call	cdr3_aa	cdr3_nt
TRBV28	14	TRBJ1-5	few	.	CASSLLQWWQPQHF	TGTGCCAGCAGCCTACTCCAGTGGTGGCAGCCCCAGCATTTT
TRBV18	18	TRBJ1-6	.	.	CASSPQPRGSSYNSPLHF	TGTGCCAGCTCACCCCAACCTCGGGGGAGCTCCTATAATTCACCCCTCCACTTT
TRBV6-5	14	TRBJ1-2	few	.	CASIKDTFNYGYTF	TGTGCCAGCATCAAGGACACCTTTAACTATGGCTACACCTTC
TRBV6-5	14	TRBJ2-2	.	.	CASSSWTVGGELFF	TGTGCCAGCAGTTCGTGGACAGTGGGCGGGGAGCTGTTTTTT
TRBV20-1	11	TRBJ2-1	few	.	CSALPGNEQFF	TGCAGTGCCCTACCCGGAAATGAGCAGTTCTTC
TRBV18	13	TRBJ1-2	.	.	CASSPKGPSGYTF	TGTGCCAGCTCACCAAAGGGTCCCTCTGGCTACACCTTC
TRBV24-1	15	TRBJ2-5	few	.	CATSDFRDNEETQYF	TGTGCCACCAGTGACTTCCGGGACAATGAAGAGACCCAGTACTTC
TRBV29-1	13	TRBJ2-5	many	TRBD1	CSVGDRAPETQYF	TGCAGCGTAGGGGACAGGGCCCCAGAGACCCAGTACTTC
TRBV28	14	TRBJ1-6	few	.	CASSLGGANSPLHF	TGTGCCAGCAGTTTAGGGGGGGCCAATTCACCCCTCCACTTT
TRBV5-1	11	TRBJ1-2	many	.	CASSRDRGYTF	TGCGCCAGCAGCCGAGACAGAGGCTACACCTTC
TRBV20-1	15	TRBJ2-7	many	.	CSARGAQGDSYEQYF	TGCAGTGCTAGAGGGGCACAGGGCGACTCCTACGAGCAGTACTTC
TRBV5-1	14	TRBJ2-7	.	.	CASSLVGPGDEQYF	TGCGCCAGCAGCTTGGTCGGACCAGGCGATGAGCAGTACTTC
TRBV14	14	TRBJ2-7	many	.	CASSQGQNPYEQYF	TGTGCCAGCAGCCAAGGACAGAACCCCTACGAGCAGTACTTC
TRBV19	15	TRBJ2-3	.	.	CASSTVPDSTDTQYF	TGTGCCAGTAGTACAGTTCCGGATAGCACAGATACGCAGTATTTT
TRBV7-9	15	TRBJ1-4	.	.	CASSPDSGGNEKLFF	TGTGCCAGCAGCCCGGACAGTGGTGGAAATGAAAAACTGTTTTTT
TRBV13	17	TRBJ2-7	.	TRBD1	CASSFDRGLAGAYEQYF	TGTGCCAGCAGCTTTGACAGGGGGCTAGCGGGTGCCTACGAGCAGTACTTC
TRBV12-3/TRBV12-4	12	TRBJ1-6	.	.	CASSHGRTPLHF	TGTGCCAGCAGTCACGGACGGACACCCCTCCACTTT
TRBV28	12	TRBJ2-5	few	.	CAAGGIWNEQYF	TGTGCCGCCGGAGGGATCTGGAATGAGCAGTACTTC
TRBV12-3/TRBV12-4	14	TRBJ2-3	.	.	CANSLRTSADTQYF	TGTGCCAACAGTTTGAGGACGAGCGCCGATACGCAGTATTTT
TRBV20-1	13	TRBJ2-7	.	.	CSARGEGGERLHF	TGCAGTGCTAGAGGGGAGGGGGGGGAAAGATTACACTTC
TRBV19	15	TRBJ1-1	.	.	CASSIGPGTIAEAFF	TGTGCCAGTAGTATAGGTCCGGGGACGATCGCTGAAGCTTTCTTT
TRBV12-3/TRBV12-4	15	TRBJ2-4	few	.	CASSFGGVAKNIQYF	TGTGCCAGCAGTTTCGGAGGGGTCGCCAAAAACATTCAGTACTTC
TRBV7-2	15	TRBJ2-6	.	.	CASSFRNPGANVLTF	TGTGCCAGCAGCTTCCGAAACCCTGGGGCCAACGTCCTGACTTTC
TRBV6-5	16	TRBJ2-5	many	TRBD1	CASRTYRGGGQETQYF	TGTGCCAGCAGGACCTACAGGGGCGGAGGCCAAGAGACCCAGTACTTC
TRBV12-3/TRBV12-4	11	TRBJ1-2	.	.	CASKGGKGYTF	TGTGCCAGCAAGGGGGGCAAGGGCTACACCTTC
TRBV20-1	15	TRBJ2-5	few	TRBD2	CSAVSGGDVQETQYF	TGCAGTGCCGTTAGCGGGGGGGACGTCCAAGAGACCCAGTACTTC
TRBV7-8	15	TRBJ2-1	many	TRBD2	CASSSLLAAYNEQFF	TGTGCCAGCAGCTCACTCCTAGCGGCCTACAATGAGCAGTTCTTC
TRBV25-1	15	TRBJ1-3	.	.	CASSEFNSLGNTIYF	TGTGCCAGCAGTGAATTTAACAGTTTGGGAAACACCATATATTTT
TRBV5-1	15	TRBJ2-3	many	TRBD2	CASSASGGFTDTQYF	TGCGCCAGCAGCGCTAGCGGGGGCTTCACAGATACGCAGTATTTT
TRBV7-9	15	TRBJ2-3	.	.	CASSLDGFSTDTQYF	TGTGCCAGCAGCTTAGACGGCTTCAGCACAGATACGCAGTATTTT
TRBV5-1	16	TRBJ2-1	.	.	CASSLDTGSSYNEQFF	TGCGCCAGCAGCTTAGATACTGGGAGCTCCTACAATGAGCAGTTCTTC
TRBV20-1	14	TRBJ2-1	.	.	CSAIPAPSYNGQVF	TGCAGTGCTATACCGGCTCCCTCCTACAATGGGCAGGTCTTC
TRBV2	17	TRBJ2-3	many	TRBD2	CASSEGLASGDTDTQYF	TGTGCCAGCAGTGAAGGTTTGGCTAGCGGAGACACAGATACGCAGTATTTT
TRBV4-1	13	TRBJ2-7	once	.	CASSQDGPYEQYF	TGCGCCAGCAGCCAAGACGGGCCCTACGAGCAGTACTTC
TRBV6-1	13	TRBJ2-7	few	.	CASRTGLAFEQYF	TGTGCCAGCAGAACCGGGCTAGCGTTCGAGCAGTACTTC
TRBV11-2	15	TRBJ2-1	.	.	CASSLVASEYSEQFF	TGTGCCAGCAGCTTAGTGGCTAGCGAGTACAGTGAGCAGTTCTTC
TRBV6-5	15	TRBJ2-7	many	.	CASSYSQADVYEQYF	TGTGCCAGCAGTTACTCCCAGGCGGACGTCTACGAGCAGTACTTC
TRBV4-1	16	TRBJ1-5	.	.	CASSQSSARGPQPQHF	TGCGCCAGCAGCCAATCGTCGGCCAGGGGCCCTCAGCCCCAGCATTTT
TRBV20-1	14	TRBJ1-4	few	.	CSANPFSGGEKLFF	TGCAGTGCCAACCCCTTTTCGGGCGGCGAAAAACTGTTTTTT
TRBV5-1	18	TRBJ2-1	few	TRBD2	CASSLILAGGRSYNEQFF	TGCGCCAGCAGCTTGATTCTAGCGGGAGGGCGTTCCTACAATGAGCAGTTCTTC
TRBV6-1	14	TRBJ1-5	many	.	CATRGAHSNQPQHF	TGTGCCACCAGAGGGGCTCATAGCAATCAGCCCCAGCATTTT
TRBV5-1	17	TRBJ1-2	few	TRBD1	CASSYRTGAENNYGYTF	TGCGCCAGCAGCTACCGGACAGGGGCCGAAAATAACTATGGCTACACCTTC
TRBV28	17	TRBJ2-7	.	TRBD1	CASSWEPGTGLRYEQYF	TGTGCCAGCAGTTGGGAACCCGGGACAGGGCTTCGGTACGAGCAGTACTTC
TRBV7-9	11	TRBJ2-5	.	TRBD2	CASSYALGLYF	TGTGCCAGCAGCTATGCACTGGGACTATACTTC
TRBV5-1	13	TRBJ2-1	many	.	CASSLGGDYEQFF	TGCGCCAGCAGCTTGGGAGGGGATTATGAGCAGTTCTTC
TRBV20-1	13	TRBJ1-1	many	.	CSAYPGANTEAFF	TGCAGTGCATACCCGGGGGCCAACACTGAAGCTTTCTTT
TRBV9	16	TRBJ2-6	many	.	CASSPRSGSGANVLTF	TGTGCCAGCAGCCCAAGATCAGGCTCTGGGGCCAACGTCCTGACTTTC
TRBV29-1	13	TRBJ1-2	many	.	CSVEKDTNYGYTF	TGCAGCGTTGAGAAGGACACAAACTATGGCTACACCTTC
TRBV6-6	13	TRBJ2-5	few	TRBD2	CASSYGGGETQYF	TGTGCCAGCAGTTACGGGGGAGGGGAGACCCAGTACTTC
TRBV6-2/TRBV6-3	14	TRBJ1-5	.	.	CASRTRGSSASQHF	TGTGCCAGCAGGACCAGGGGTTCTTCCGCGTCCCAGCATTTT
TRBV2	17	TRBJ2-1	many	TRBD2	CASSYTGTSGFHNEQFF	TGTGCCAGCAGTTATACCGGGACTAGCGGTTTCCACAATGAGCAGTTCTTC
TRBV28	16	TRBJ2-1	.	TRBD2	CASSGLAGDISDEQFF	TGTGCCAGCAGTGGACTAGCGGGAGATATTAGTGATGAGCAGTTCTTC
TRBV5-1	15	TRBJ1-4	few	TRBD1	CASSWTGATNEKLFF	TGCGCCAGCAGCTGGACAGGGGCAACTAATGAAAAACTGTTTTTT
TRBV15	16	TRBJ2-7	few	.	CATSRRVGPSSYEQYF	TGTGCCACCAGCAGACGAGTGGGGCCCAGCTCCTACGAGCAGTACTTC
TRBV27	8	TRBJ2-7	.	.	CRPPWKYF	TGCCGCCCGCCGTGGAAGTACTTC
TRBV4-1	16	TRBJ1-6	few	TRBD1	CASSLRSGQGGSPLHF	TGCGCCAGCAGCCTCCGTTCCGGACAGGGCGGTTCACCCCTCCACTTT
TRBV5-1	13	TRBJ1-2	many	.	CASSLRGHYGYTF	TGCGCCAGCAGCTTGCGGGGACACTATGGCTACACCTTC
TRBV7-9	14	TRBJ1-1	.	.	CASSGRQKNTEAFF	TGTGCCAGCAGCGGGCGACAGAAGAACACTGAAGCTTTCTTT
TRBV27	14	TRBJ1-5	many	.	CASRGNRGNQPQHF	TGTGCCAGCAGAGGGAACAGGGGCAATCAGCCCCAGCATTTT